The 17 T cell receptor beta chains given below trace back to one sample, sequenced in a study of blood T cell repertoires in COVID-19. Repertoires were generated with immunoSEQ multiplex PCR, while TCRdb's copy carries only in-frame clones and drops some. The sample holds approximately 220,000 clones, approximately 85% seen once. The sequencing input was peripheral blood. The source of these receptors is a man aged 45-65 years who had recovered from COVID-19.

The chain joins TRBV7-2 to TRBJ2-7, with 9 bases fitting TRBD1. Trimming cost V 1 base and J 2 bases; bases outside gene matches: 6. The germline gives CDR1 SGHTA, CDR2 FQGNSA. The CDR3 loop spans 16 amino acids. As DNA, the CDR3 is TGTGCCAGCAGCTTAGGAACAGGACAGGGGACCTACGAGCAGTACTTC. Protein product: CASSLGTGQGTYEQYF.

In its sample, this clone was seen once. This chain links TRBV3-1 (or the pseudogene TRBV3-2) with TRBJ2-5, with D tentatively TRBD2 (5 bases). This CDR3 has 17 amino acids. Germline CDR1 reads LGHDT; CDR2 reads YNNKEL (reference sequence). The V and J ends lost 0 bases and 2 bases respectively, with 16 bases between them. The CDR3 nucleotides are TGTGCCAGCAGCCAAGAGAGGGTAGTGAGTAGTCAAGAGACCCAGTACTTC. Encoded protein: CASSQERVVSSQETQYF.

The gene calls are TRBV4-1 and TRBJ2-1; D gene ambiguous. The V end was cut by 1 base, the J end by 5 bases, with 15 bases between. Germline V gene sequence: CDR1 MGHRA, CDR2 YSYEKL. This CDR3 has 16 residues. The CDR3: CASSQATGRSHNEQFF. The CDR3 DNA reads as TGCGCCAGCAGCCAAGCAACGGGTCGATCCCACAATGAGCAGTTCTTC.

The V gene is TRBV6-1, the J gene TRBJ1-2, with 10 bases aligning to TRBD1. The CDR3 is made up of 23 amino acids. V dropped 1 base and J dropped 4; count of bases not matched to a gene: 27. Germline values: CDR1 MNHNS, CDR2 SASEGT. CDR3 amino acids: CASSEGVDRGRSSPTIRGYGYTF. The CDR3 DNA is TGTGCCAGCAGTGAAGGGGTAGACAGGGGGCGATCCTCACCCACCATTCGCGGCTATGGCTACACCTTC.

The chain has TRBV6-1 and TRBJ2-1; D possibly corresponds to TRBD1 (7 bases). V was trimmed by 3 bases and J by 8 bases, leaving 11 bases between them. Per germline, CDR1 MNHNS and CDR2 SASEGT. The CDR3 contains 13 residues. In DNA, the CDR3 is TGTGCCAGCAGTGAGCTCAGGGGGGATGAGCAGTTCTTC. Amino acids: CASSELRGDEQFF.

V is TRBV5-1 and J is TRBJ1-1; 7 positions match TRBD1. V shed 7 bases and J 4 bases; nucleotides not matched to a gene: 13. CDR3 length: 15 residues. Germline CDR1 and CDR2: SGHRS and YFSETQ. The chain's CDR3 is CASSPERGRSTEAFF. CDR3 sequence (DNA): TGCGCCAGCTCCCCCGAGAGGGGGCGGTCCACTGAAGCTTTCTTT.

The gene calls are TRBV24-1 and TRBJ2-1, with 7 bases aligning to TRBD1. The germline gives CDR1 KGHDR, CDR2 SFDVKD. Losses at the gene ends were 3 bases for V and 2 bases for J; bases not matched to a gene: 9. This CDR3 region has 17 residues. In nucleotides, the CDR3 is TGTGCCACCAGTGATCGCTACAGGGGCCAACCCTACAATGAGCAGTTCTTC. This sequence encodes CATSDRYRGQPYNEQFF.

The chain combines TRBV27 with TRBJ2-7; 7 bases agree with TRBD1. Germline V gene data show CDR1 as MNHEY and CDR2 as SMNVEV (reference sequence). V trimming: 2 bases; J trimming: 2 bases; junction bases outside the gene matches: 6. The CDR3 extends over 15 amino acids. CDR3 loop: CASSLVWDRPYEQYF. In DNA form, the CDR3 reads TGTGCCAGCAGTTTAGTCTGGGACAGACCCTACGAGCAGTACTTC.

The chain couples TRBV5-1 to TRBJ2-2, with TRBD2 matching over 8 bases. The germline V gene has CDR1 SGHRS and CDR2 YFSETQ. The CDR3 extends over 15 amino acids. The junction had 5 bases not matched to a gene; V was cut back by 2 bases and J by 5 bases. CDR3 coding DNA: TGCGCCAGCAGCTTTGCAGCGGGAGTTACCGGGGAGCTGTTTTTT. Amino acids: CASSFAAGVTGELFF.

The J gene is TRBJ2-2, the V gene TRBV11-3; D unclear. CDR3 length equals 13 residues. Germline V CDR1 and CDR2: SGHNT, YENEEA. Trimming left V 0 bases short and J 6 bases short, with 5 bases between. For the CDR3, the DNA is TGTGCCAGCAGCTTAGAATCGTCCGGGGAGCTGTTTTTT. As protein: CASSLESSGELFF.

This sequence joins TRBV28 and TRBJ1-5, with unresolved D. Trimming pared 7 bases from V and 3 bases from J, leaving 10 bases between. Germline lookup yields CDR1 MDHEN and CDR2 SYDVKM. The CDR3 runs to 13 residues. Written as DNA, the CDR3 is TGTGCCAGCACCCAGGCTCTCAATCAGCCCCAGCATTTT. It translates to CASTQALNQPQHF.

The CDR3 spells CSAHGETQYF. The CDR3 nucleotides read TGCAGTGCTCACGGGGAGACCCAGTACTTC. The genes are TRBV20-1 and TRBJ2-5; no clear D gene. The CDR3 totals 10 residues. The V gene lost 5 bases and the J gene lost 5 bases, with 6 bases spanning the gap. The germline V gene has CDR1 DFQATT and CDR2 SNEGSKA (reference sequence).

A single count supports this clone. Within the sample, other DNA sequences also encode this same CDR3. CDR3 sequence (DNA): TGTGCCAGCAGCCTCGGGGGGAACACTGAAGCTTTCTTT. Translating gives CASSLGGNTEAFF. The chain couples TRBV27 to TRBJ1-1, with D possibly TRBD1 on 5 matching bases. Trimming pared 6 bases from V and 1 base from J, leaving 9 bases between. Germline V lookup: CDR1 MNHEY, CDR2 SMNVEV (reference sequence). The CDR3 loop spans 13 amino acids.

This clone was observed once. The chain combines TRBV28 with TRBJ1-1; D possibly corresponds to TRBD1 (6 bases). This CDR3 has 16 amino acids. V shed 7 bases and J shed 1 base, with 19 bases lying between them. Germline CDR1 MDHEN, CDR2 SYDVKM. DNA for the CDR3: TGTGCCAGCACGGACTTCGTAGGGACACGGAACACTGAAGCTTTCTTT. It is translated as CASTDFVGTRNTEAFF.

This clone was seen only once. The CDR3, as DNA: TGTGCCAGCAGCGTGGGACTAGCGGGAAACGAGCAGTACTTC. Encoded protein: CASSVGLAGNEQYF. J is TRBJ2-7 and V is TRBV11-2; 13 bases are shared with TRBD2. Germline V CDR1 and CDR2: SGHAT, FQNNGV. This CDR3 is built from 14 residues. Unmatched junction bases numbered 3, after V lost 5 bases and J lost 5 bases.

This CDR3 reads CASSISAGENYGYTF. CDR3 in DNA: TGTGCCAGCTCAATTTCAGCAGGGGAAAACTATGGCTACACCTTC. The V call is TRBV18, the J call TRBJ1-2, with D possibly TRBD1 on 6 matching bases. The CDR3 covers 15 residues. The ends were cut back, 5 bases at V and 2 bases at J, with 15 bases in the middle. The germline V gene has CDR1 KGHSH and CDR2 LQKENI. Supplemented by reference TRBV18 and TRBJ1-2, the full variable domain reads NAGVMQNPRHLVRRRGQEARLRCSPMKGHSHVYWYRQLPEEGLKFMVYLQKENIIDESGMPKERFSAEFPKEGPSILRIQQVVRGDSAAYFCASSISAGENYGYTFGSGTRLTVV.

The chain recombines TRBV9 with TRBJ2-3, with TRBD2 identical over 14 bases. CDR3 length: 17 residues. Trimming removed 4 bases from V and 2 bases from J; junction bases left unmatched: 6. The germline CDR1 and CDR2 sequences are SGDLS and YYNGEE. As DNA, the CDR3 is TGTGCCAGCAGCACGGGACTAGCGGGAGACTTCACAGATACGCAGTATTTT. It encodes CASSTGLAGDFTDTQYF.